These 5 T cell receptor beta chains were all obtained from the same sample, sequenced in a study of control samples from healthy donors and cancer patients (dated by TCRdb to about 2020). Library generation was performed with the immunoSEQ multiplex PCR assay. The table comes from immuneACCESS by way of TCRdb, which keeps in-frame sequences with V and J called. Part of the clones is missing from these tables; in studies checked, under half for an unresolved V gene and the rest for unknown reasons. Here the sample has about 100,000 clones; about 91% occur a single time. The ten largest clones represent under 3% of the sample. Sequenced material: blood. These TCRs come from a young woman in good health.

This chain uses TRBV5-1 with TRBJ2-7; 7 nucleotides agree with TRBD2. Trimming at V came to 4 bases and at J to 7 bases, leaving 11 bases not matched to a gene. Germline assignment: CDR1 SGHRS and CDR2 YFSETQ. This CDR3 is 14 amino acids long. DNA of the CDR3: TGCGCCAGCAGCAATCGGGGAGGGGAGTGGGAGCAGTACTTC. Encoded protein: CASSNRGGEWEQYF.

The CDR3 loop is CASSPRGASGSWNEQFF. The CDR3 DNA reads as TGTGCCAGCTCACCTCGGGGGGCTAGCGGGAGTTGGAATGAGCAGTTCTTC. The rearrangement uses TRBV18 and TRBJ2-1; 10 bases line up with TRBD2. Germline loops: CDR1 KGHSH, CDR2 LQKENI. Trimming took 3 bases from V and 7 from J; bases not matched to a gene: 12. This CDR3 comprises 17 residues.

The chain uses TRBV23-1 and TRBJ1-6; 10 bases line up with TRBD1. TRBV23-1 is known as an ORF, though its function is uncertain. This CDR3 region has 16 residues. V was clipped by 3 bases and J by 7 bases; unmatched bases: 6. This CDR3 reads CASSHTRDRGNSPLHF. CDR3 in DNA: TGCGCCAGCAGTCATACCCGGGACAGGGGCAATTCACCCCTCCACTTT.

V and J are TRBV3-1 (or the pseudogene TRBV3-2) and TRBJ2-2; D is possibly TRBD2 (6 bases). V was shortened by 2 bases and J by 5 bases, with 15 bases between the two germline ends. Germline V CDR1 and CDR2: LGHDT, YNNKEL (reference sequence). This CDR3 has 16 amino acids. CDR3 loop: CASSQRTPRGTGELFF. CDR3 in DNA: TGTGCCAGCAGCCAAAGAACCCCCCGGGGGACCGGGGAGCTGTTTTTT.

This clone has only one observation. The genes are TRBV9 and TRBJ2-1; D unresolved. The CDR3 consists of 13 residues. With 0 bases removed from V and 5 bases from J, the gap between germline ends came to 6 bases. The germline gives CDR1 SGDLS, CDR2 YYNGEE. In DNA, the CDR3 is TGTGCCAGCAGCGTAGACAGAAACAATGAGCAGTTCTTC. Protein product: CASSVDRNNEQFF.